This T cell receptor beta chain was retrieved from a study of vaccination and CD4 T cells after COVID-19. About the study: With nine or ten mild cases and one severe, convalescent patients were SARS-CoV-2 positive by nasal swab PCR. Overlapping spike peptides of SARS-CoV-2, HCoV-NL63, HCoV-OC43 and HCoV-229E stimulated the cells.

Of note for this clonotype: Its antigen is undetermined.

CDR3 size: 12 residues. Trimming shortened V by 3 bases and J by 6 bases, and 9 bases separated the two germline ends. Germline V gene sequence: CDR1 DFQATT, CDR2 SNEGSKA (reference sequence). As to treatment: roughly ten-day PBMC culture with coronavirus spike peptide pools or control peptides (ViraFEST assay). Sequencing of DNA taken from cultured CD4+ T cells relied on the Oncomine TCR Beta short-read assay. DNA came from CD4+ T cells after culture. TCRdb reanalysed the PCR reads using MiXCR and keeps one entry per CDR3 protein. The table records over 8,500 distinct CDR3 sequences, 68% of them present only once. Broader study findings: The study found median SARS-CoV-2-reactive clonotypes rising from about 22 to 38, not significantly.

The sequence derives from a human donor who had recovered from COVID-19. Sequenced here: CD4+ T cells from blood, cultured in vitro, sampled before SARS-CoV-2 vaccination. This chain joins TRBV20-1 and TRBJ1-5; no firm D call. The CDR3 loop reads CSASAKGQPQHF. In DNA form, the CDR3 reads TGCAGTGCTAGTGCTAAGGGTCAGCCCCAGCATTTT.